A selection of T cell receptor beta chains follows, all from one sample in a study of PD-1 blockade in classical Hodgkin lymphoma. Sequenced by immunoSEQ multiplex PCR; TCRdb stores in-frame clones only, minus some. Of about 39,000 clones in the sample, approximately 69% are singletons; the top ten hold roughly 13%. The sample consisted of peripheral blood mononuclear cells (PBMCs), taken before the second cycle of nivolumab. These receptors originate from a human donor with classical Hodgkin lymphoma. Each CDR3 is given with its conserved first and last residue. The order of the fields is D gene, clone size, V gene, J gene, CDR3 DNA, CDR3 protein. A D gene is named only where the DNA matches it firmly. Clone size is stated in some rows and not others, as once, few, many or a class when expanded.

>TRBD2|once|TRBV7-2|TRBJ2-7
TGTGCCAGCAGCTTACCCCAGACTAGCGGGAGGGCCTACGAGCAGTACTTC
CASSLPQTSGRAYEQYF
>-|-|TRBV5-6|TRBJ1-1
TGTGCCAGCAGCTTCATGGTAGGGGTCACTGAAGCTTTCTTT
CASSFMVGVTEAFF
>-|-|TRBV28|TRBJ2-7
TGTGCCAGCAGTTTTACAGGGTCCACCTACGAGCAGTACTTC
CASSFTGSTYEQYF
>-|-|TRBV5-1|TRBJ1-1
TGCGCCAGCAGCCCTGGACATTCGAACACTGAAGCTTTCTTT
CASSPGHSNTEAFF
>-|-|TRBV25-1|TRBJ1-3
TGTGCCAGCAGTGAACTAGGGAAAGGAAACACCATATATTTT
CASSELGKGNTIYF
>TRBD1|many|TRBV7-3|TRBJ2-2
TGTGCCAGCAGCCGGGACAGCCCGAACACCGGGGAGCTGTTTTTT
CASSRDSPNTGELFF
>-|-|TRBV10-3|TRBJ2-7
TGTGCCATCAGACGGGACTACGAGCAGTACTTC
CAIRRDYEQYF
>TRBD2|-|TRBV7-2|TRBJ2-2
TGTGCCAGCAGCATCCGACTAGCGGGAGATATGGCCGGGGAGCTGTTTTTT
CASSIRLAGDMAGELFF
>-|-|TRBV7-9|TRBJ2-1
TGTGCCAGCAGCCGTTCGGGGGCCGGCTACAATGAGCAGTTCTTC
CASSRSGAGYNEQFF
>-|-|TRBV4-3|TRBJ2-1
TGCGCCAGCAGCCAGGTCAGGGGGGAATGGGGCAATGAGCAGTTCTTC
CASSQVRGEWGNEQFF
>-|once|TRBV5-1|TRBJ2-3
TGCGCCAGCAGCTTGATTCCTGATACGCAGTATTTT
CASSLIPDTQYF
>TRBD2|-|TRBV9|TRBJ2-2
TGTGCCAGCAGCGTAGGCGGGAGGAACACCGGGGAGCTGTTTTTT
CASSVGGRNTGELFF
>TRBD1|many|TRBV9|TRBJ2-7
TGTGCCAGCAGCGGGGGACAGGGTGTGACCTACGAGCAGTACTTC
CASSGGQGVTYEQYF
>-|-|TRBV2|TRBJ1-4
TGTGCCAGCAGCCGGGCCGGGAGCCTGTTTTTT
CASSRAGSLFF
>-|once|TRBV27|TRBJ1-1
TGTGCCAGCAGTAGGGACACGGCTATAACTGAAGCTTTCTTT
CASSRDTAITEAFF
>TRBD1|few|TRBV29-1|TRBJ2-1
TGCAGCGTGAAGGACAGGGGGGAACACAATGAGCAGTTCTTC
CSVKDRGEHNEQFF
>TRBD1|-|TRBV7-2|TRBJ2-7
TGTGCCAGCAGCCCCGCTGGCCAGGGGGCTTACGAGCAGTACTTC
CASSPAGQGAYEQYF
>-|-|TRBV27|TRBJ1-1
TGTGCCAGCAGTCTCCTGACGAAAATGAACACTGAAGCTTTCTTT
CASSLLTKMNTEAFF
>-|-|TRBV5-1|TRBJ2-7
TGCGCCAGCAGCTTGGTAGCCAGTCTAGGGCGGGAGCAGTACTTC
CASSLVASLGREQYF
>-|-|TRBV11-2|TRBJ1-1
TGTGCCAGCAGCGGTACGCTGAACACTGAAGCTTTCTTT
CASSGTLNTEAFF
>-|-|TRBV5-1|TRBJ2-7
TGCGCCAGCAGCTCCCGGACGGACGTTGCCTACGAGCAGTACTTC
CASSSRTDVAYEQYF
>-|-|TRBV5-6|TRBJ2-4
TGTGCCAGCAGCTTGTGGGGAAAAAACATTCAGTACTTC
CASSLWGKNIQYF
>-|-|TRBV6-1|TRBJ1-5
TGTGCCAGCAGTGAAGTCGCGGGTCAGCCCCAGCATTTT
CASSEVAGQPQHF
>-|few|TRBV19|TRBJ1-1
TGTGCCAGTATAGGTTCCGGGGGATGGGGCGCTGAAGCTTTCTTT
CASIGSGGWGAEAFF